The entry that follows covers one T cell receptor (beta chain) sequence. Its antigen is not identified. The data were taken from a study of T cells in localized non-small cell lung cancer. Sequencing was performed with immunoSEQ multiplex PCR; in TCRdb, only in-frame clones are kept and a portion is missing. The sample contains 15,000 to 19,000 clones, 87% of which appear only once. General study findings and limits: An association was observed between higher blood T cell density and longer overall survival. Adjacent uninvolved lung tissue had the highest T cell clonality, exceeding tumor. For the top 100 tumor clones, a median about 60 also appeared in adjacent lung. Owing to sequencing of a solitary tumor region, heterogeneity cannot be discounted.

The CDR3 sequence is 15 residues long. The V gene's germline CDR1 is MDHEN and CDR2 SYDVKM. The ends were cut back, 3 bases at V and 3 bases at J, with 15 bases in the middle. The receptor was isolated from a male donor at least 60 years old with stage II lung adenocarcinoma. This rearrangement joins TRBV28 to TRBJ2-7; the D is unclear. Sequences were derived from peripheral blood mononuclear cells, sampled before any cancer treatment. CDR3 in amino acids: CASSFGKGIYYEQYF. DNA of the CDR3: TGTGCCAGCAGTTTCGGTAAAGGTATTTACTACGAGCAGTACTTC.